The 26 T cell receptor beta chains reported below all come from one sample, sequenced in a study of T cell responses to AZD1222 COVID-19 vaccine. Assay: immunoSEQ multiplex PCR; the TCRdb copy retains only in-frame clones and omits some. The data show about 97,000 clones, 90% to 95% seen once. Specimen: peripheral blood, collected on day 0 of AZD1222 vaccination. These receptors were obtained from an adult in good health.

The gene calls are TRBV5-1 and TRBJ2-1, with a weak D call TRBD2 (5 bases). The CDR3 spans 15 residues. Trimming pared 3 bases from V and 2 bases from J, leaving 12 bases between. In germline, CDR1 is SGHRS, CDR2 YFSETQ. The CDR3 spells CASSSDQRAYNEQFF. The CDR3 bases are TGCGCCAGCAGCTCTGACCAGAGGGCCTACAATGAGCAGTTCTTC.

This chain uses TRBV12-3 or TRBV12-4 with TRBJ1-1, with 9 bases matching TRBD1. V dropped 6 bases and J dropped 8; count of bases not matched to a gene: 4. CDR3 length equals 12 residues. In nucleotides, the CDR3 is TGTGCCAGCAGGGGACAGGGATCGGAAGCTTTCTTT. Amino acid sequence: CASRGQGSEAFF.

The chain links TRBV7-3 to TRBJ1-4; the match to TRBD1 covers 9 bases. Germline CDR1 reads SGHTA; CDR2 reads FQGTGA. The CDR3 has 15 residues. V was clipped by 2 bases and J by 8 bases; unmatched bases: 6. The CDR3 loop is CASSLSGDRAEKLFF. The CDR3 DNA sequence: TGTGCCAGCAGCTTATCAGGGGACAGGGCCGAAAAACTGTTTTTT.

The genes are TRBV5-1 and TRBJ2-1; 9 nucleotides match TRBD1. Trimming cost V 4 bases and J 7 bases; bases outside gene matches: 9. In germline, CDR1 is SGHRS, CDR2 YFSETQ. The CDR3 has 15 amino acids. In DNA, the CDR3 is TGCGCCAGCAGCGCGACAGGGGGGTTAGTAAATGAGCAGTTCTTC. Translation: CASSATGGLVNEQFF.

This clone was recorded once. CDR3 coding DNA: TGCGCCAGCACCAGAACAGGGGGCTTCAACAATGAGCAGTTCTTC. Translated: CASTRTGGFNNEQFF. The V and J genes are TRBV5-1 and TRBJ2-1; 9 bases are shared with TRBD1. CDR3 length: 15 amino acids. The ends lost 6 bases at V and 5 bases at J; junction bases unmatched: 9. Germline lookup yields CDR1 SGHRS and CDR2 YFSETQ.

This clone was found once. The chain joins TRBV18 to TRBJ1-2, with D hard to call. Per the germline V gene, CDR1 is KGHSH and CDR2 is LQKENI. Trimming removed 3 bases from V and 0 bases from J, with 14 bases in between. The CDR3 extends over 16 amino acids. The CDR3 region has the DNA TGTGCCAGCTCACCCGACCGGGTCCGAGCTAACTATGGCTACACCTTC. It is translated as CASSPDRVRANYGYTF.

The rearrangement uses TRBV7-3 and TRBJ1-1; D might be TRBD1 (6 bases). Germline V gives CDR1 SGHTA, CDR2 FQGTGA. The CDR3 has 14 residues. Trimming removed 5 bases at V and 3 bases at J, with 13 bases between. The CDR3 DNA follows: TGTGCCAGCAGCCCCCAGGGGAGGGACACTGAAGCTTTCTTT. Protein: CASSPQGRDTEAFF.

V gene TRBV12-3 or TRBV12-4 combines with J gene TRBJ2-7, with no clear D. The CDR3 consists of 13 residues. Between the trimmed V and J ends, which lost 1 base and 3 bases, there was a span of 7 bases. CDR3 residues: CASSLGRIYEQYF. CDR3 DNA: TGTGCCAGCAGTTTAGGCAGGATCTACGAGCAGTACTTC.

The rearrangement uses TRBV3-1 (or the pseudogene TRBV3-2) and TRBJ2-2; TRBD2 aligns across 10 bases. Germline V gene data show CDR1 as LGHDT and CDR2 as YNNKEL (reference sequence). After removal of 1 base from V and 6 bases from J, the junction contained 5 bases not matched to a gene. This CDR3 spans 16 amino acids. The CDR3 nucleotides read TGTGCCAGCAGCCAAGTGGCCGGACTAGCGGCCGGGGAGCTGTTTTTT. The encoded protein is CASSQVAGLAAGELFF.

The chain links TRBV5-5 to TRBJ1-5; weak D call: TRBD1 (5 bases). V lost 1 base, J lost 5 bases, and 7 bases lay in between. This CDR3 contains 13 residues. CDR1 is SGHKS and CDR2 is YYEKEE in the germline V gene (reference sequence). CDR3 amino acids: CASSLRGDQPQHF. The CDR3 nucleotides are TGTGCCAGCAGCTTGAGGGGAGATCAGCCCCAGCATTTT. Based on the CDR3 plus reference TRBV5-5 and TRBJ1-5, the full variable domain is DAGVTQSPTHLIKTRGQQVTLRCSPISGHKSVSWYQQVLGQGPQFIFQYYEKEERGRGNFPDRFSARQFPNYSSELNVNALLLGDSALYLCASSLRGDQPQHFGDGTRLSIL.

The chain carries TRBV3-1 (or the pseudogene TRBV3-2) and TRBJ1-4, with a possible D match to TRBD1 (5 bases). Germline CDR1 is LGHDT and CDR2 is YNNKEL (reference sequence). The CDR3 has 14 residues. Trimming removed 4 bases from V and 8 bases from J, with 14 bases in between. CDR3 DNA sequence: TGTGCCAGCAGCCTCCACGGGACTGAGGAAAAACTGTTTTTT. Translation gives CASSLHGTEEKLFF.

CDR3 sequence (DNA): TGTGCCAGCAGCCAGGGAACCGGAGGGCCTGAGACCCAGTACTTC. Its protein is CASSQGTGGPETQYF. The rearrangement links TRBV3-1 (or the pseudogene TRBV3-2) to TRBJ2-5, with a weak D call TRBD2 (6 bases). Between the trimmed V and J ends, which lost 3 bases and 5 bases, there was a span of 16 bases. The germline V gene has CDR1 LGHDT and CDR2 YNNKEL (reference sequence). This CDR3 is built from 15 residues.

The chain links TRBV5-4 to TRBJ2-2; the match to TRBD2 covers 14 bases. Germline-derived CDR1 and CDR2 are SGHNT and YYREEE (reference sequence). CDR3 length equals 18 residues. The junction had 9 bases not matched to a gene; V was cut back by 4 bases and J by 4 bases. CDR3 loop: CASSPGLAGGRGTGELFF. Written as DNA, the CDR3 is TGTGCCAGCAGCCCCGGACTAGCGGGAGGCCGGGGCACCGGGGAGCTGTTTTTT.

The gene calls are TRBV30 and TRBJ2-2; D call uncertain. Germline CDR1 GTSNPN, CDR2 SVGIG (reference sequence). The CDR3 contains 14 residues. Between the trimmed V and J ends, which lost 0 bases and 5 bases, there was a span of 10 bases. Here the CDR3 reads CAWSVGRSTGELFF. The CDR3 region has the DNA TGTGCCTGGAGTGTTGGGCGGTCTACCGGGGAGCTGTTTTTT.

Only one count was recorded for this clone. The chain links TRBV2 to TRBJ1-2; D not resolved. Germline CDR1 and CDR2: SNHLY and FYNNEI. V lost 1 base, J lost 14 bases, and 14 bases lay in between. The CDR3 runs 12 residues. CDR3 bases: TGTGCCAGCAGTGAAGGGGCGCGTCTCCTGACCTTC. Its protein product is CASSEGARLLTF.

The chain carries TRBV1 and TRBJ1-1; TRBD1 was called by the table and not checked on the DNA. TRBV1 is a known pseudogene. This CDR3 is 13 amino acids long. The CDR3, as DNA: TGCACCAGCAGCCAAGGGGGGCGGCGAAGGGCTTTCTTT. Protein sequence: CTSSQGGRRRAFF.

The chain joins TRBV19 to TRBJ1-6; no clear D. The ends were cut back, 5 bases at V and 9 bases at J, with 11 bases in the middle. CDR3 length equals 13 residues. Germline assignment: CDR1 LNHDA and CDR2 SQIVND (reference sequence). The CDR3 region has the DNA TGTGCCAGTAGTCCCCACGGTTTTTCACCCCTCCACTTT. Protein: CASSPHGFSPLHF.

This chain joins TRBV9 and TRBJ1-6; D ambiguous. The CDR3 covers 16 residues. The V gene lost 0 bases and the J gene lost 0 bases, with 7 bases spanning the gap. The germline CDR1 and CDR2 sequences are SGDLS and YYNGEE. Here the CDR3 DNA reads TGTGCCAGCAGCGTAGACGGAAGCTCCTATAATTCACCCCTCCACTTT. Encoded protein: CASSVDGSSYNSPLHF.

The CDR3 DNA reads as TGTGCCAGTAGTATTATGCCCGGCCCCTACAATGAGCAGTTCTTC. It translates to CASSIMPGPYNEQFF. The chain is built from TRBV19 and TRBJ2-1; no firm D call. CDR3 length: 15 residues. The V gene's germline CDR1 is LNHDA and CDR2 SQIVND (reference sequence). Trimming pared 3 bases from V and 2 bases from J, leaving 11 bases between. Looking up the rest from reference TRBV19 and TRBJ2-1 gives the full variable domain: DGGITQSPKYLFRKEGQNVTLSCEQNLNHDAMYWYRQDPGQGLRLIYYSQIVNDFQKGDIAEGYSVSREKKESFPLTVTSAQKNPTAFYLCASSIMPGPYNEQFFGPGTRLTVL.

This rearrangement joins TRBV25-1 to TRBJ2-6, with TRBD2 as a possible D gene (6 bases). Per the germline V gene, CDR1 is MGHDK and CDR2 is SYGVNS. The V end lost 5 bases, the J end lost 3 bases, and 8 bases lay between the germline ends. The CDR3 runs to 14 residues. The CDR3 coding sequence is TGTGCCAGCAGTAAGGGAGGTGGGGCCAACGTCCTGACTTTC. Translation: CASSKGGGANVLTF.

The CDR3 is CASSLGQEDTQYF. CDR3 bases: TGCGCCAGCAGCCTGGGACAGGAAGATACGCAGTATTTT. This chain connects TRBV5-1 to TRBJ2-3; 8 positions agree with TRBD1. This CDR3 is 13 amino acids long. V lost 4 bases to trimming and J lost 5 bases; unmatched junction nucleotides: 3. Germline V CDR1 and CDR2: SGHRS, YFSETQ.

The V call is TRBV11-2, the J call TRBJ2-5; D is possibly TRBD2 (6 bases). The ends were cut back, 5 bases at V and 5 bases at J, with 15 bases in the middle. From germline, CDR1 is SGHAT and CDR2 FQNNGV. The length of the CDR3 is 14 residues. CDR3 region: CASSSRGVGETQYF. The DNA of the CDR3 is TGTGCCAGCAGCAGCCGCGGGGTGGGGGAGACCCAGTACTTC.

As DNA, the CDR3 is TGTGCCAGTAGTCGGATGACAGAAAACACTGAAGCTTTCTTT. Translated: CASSRMTENTEAFF. This chain joins TRBV19 and TRBJ1-1, with D tentatively TRBD1 (5 bases). The germline V gene encodes CDR1 LNHDA and CDR2 SQIVND (reference sequence). V was shortened by 5 bases and J by 2 bases, with 12 bases between the two germline ends. This CDR3 region has 14 residues.

The chain links TRBV19 to TRBJ2-1, with 11 bases that match TRBD2. The CDR3 runs 18 residues. J was trimmed by 1 base and V by 7 bases; bases with no gene match: 12. The germline V gene has CDR1 LNHDA and CDR2 SQIVND (reference sequence). CDR3 amino acids: CASTIGLAGGRSYNEQFF. In nucleotides, the CDR3 is TGTGCCAGTACCATCGGGCTAGCGGGGGGAAGGTCCTACAATGAGCAGTTCTTC.

The rearrangement joins TRBV5-1 to TRBJ1-5, with 8 bases aligning to TRBD1. Looked up from germline, CDR1 is SGHRS and CDR2 is YFSETQ. The V segment lost 0 bases and the J segment 7 bases; nucleotides outside the gene matches: 6. The CDR3 extends over 15 amino acids. The DNA of the CDR3 is TGCGCCAGCAGCTTGGGTCAGGGGGCAGGACAGCCCCAGCATTTT. It is translated as CASSLGQGAGQPQHF.

The chain is built from TRBV5-1 and TRBJ1-3; D not certain. Trimming stripped 0 bases from V and 0 bases from J, with 4 bases between. Germline CDR1 reads SGHRS; CDR2 reads YFSETQ. CDR3 size: 14 residues. CDR3 in amino acids: CASSLGLSGNTIYF. CDR3 in DNA: TGCGCCAGCAGCTTGGGTCTCTCTGGAAACACCATATATTTT.